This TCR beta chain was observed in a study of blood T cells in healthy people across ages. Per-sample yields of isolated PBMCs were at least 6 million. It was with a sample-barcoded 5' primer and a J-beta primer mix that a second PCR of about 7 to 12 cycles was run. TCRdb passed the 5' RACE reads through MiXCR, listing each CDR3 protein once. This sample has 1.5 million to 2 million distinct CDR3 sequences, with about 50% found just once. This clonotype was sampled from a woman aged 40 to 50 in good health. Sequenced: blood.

CDR3 sequence (DNA): TGTGCCAGCAGCGAAGGGGCAGTTGGCTACACCTTC. Amino acids: CASSEGAVGYTF. The V gene is TRBV3-1, the J gene TRBJ1-2; D perhaps matches TRBD1 (5 bases). CDR1 is LGHDT, CDR2 YNNKEL, per germline (reference sequence). The CDR3 loop spans 12 amino acids. Trimming removed 5 bases from V and 7 bases from J, with 11 bases in between.